This T cell receptor beta chain was sequenced in a study of blood T cell repertoires in COVID-19. Background on the study: COVID-19 samples, acute and convalescent, were from the United States, Italy and Spain. The analysed material was cDNA or gDNA that came from T cells, B-cell-depleted T cells, or PBMCs.

The germline gives CDR1 MDHEN, CDR2 SYDVKM. Trimming cost V 6 bases and J 5 bases; bases outside gene matches: 10. This CDR3 has 15 amino acids. Seattle-derived patients entered the study during active infection and were followed longitudinally. Original data processing: Amplified reference gene primers provided the basis for estimating nucleated cell counts. Profiling relied on immunoSEQ multiplex PCR, and the TCRdb table lists in-frame clones only, not all of them. V, J and clone size are those of that table, while D and trimming were read from the DNA. The data show 10,000 to 15,000 clones, with around 70% seen just once and over 9.5% held by the top ten.

The clonotype originates from a man aged 55 to 70 with COVID-19, enrolled during active disease. This chain uses TRBV28 with TRBJ2-7; 10 bases agree with TRBD1. Material: peripheral blood. The CDR3 DNA reads as TGTGCCAGCAGAACCGGGACAGGGGTCCTCGACGAGCAGTACTTC. Residues: CASRTGTGVLDEQYF.